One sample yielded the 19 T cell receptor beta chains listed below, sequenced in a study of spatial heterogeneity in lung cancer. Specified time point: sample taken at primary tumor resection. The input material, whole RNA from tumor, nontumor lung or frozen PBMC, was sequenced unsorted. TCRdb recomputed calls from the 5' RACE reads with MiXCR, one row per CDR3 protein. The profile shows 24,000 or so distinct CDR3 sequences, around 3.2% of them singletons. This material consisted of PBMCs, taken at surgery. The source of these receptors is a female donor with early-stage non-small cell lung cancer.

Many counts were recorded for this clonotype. In DNA, the CDR3 is TGTGCCAGCAGTTCTAGCGGGAGGGCGCAAGAGACCCAGTACTTC. It yields the protein CASSSSGRAQETQYF. The chain is built from TRBV12-3 or TRBV12-4 and TRBJ2-5, with 12 nucleotides matching TRBD2. This CDR3 has 15 amino acids. V shed 4 bases and J 2 bases; nucleotides not matched to a gene: 2.

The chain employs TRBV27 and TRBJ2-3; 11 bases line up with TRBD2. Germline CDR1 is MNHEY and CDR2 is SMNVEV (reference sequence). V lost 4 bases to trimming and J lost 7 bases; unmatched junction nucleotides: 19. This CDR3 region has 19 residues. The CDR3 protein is CASSSRMTRTSGRVYTQYF. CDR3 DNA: TGTGCCAGCAGTTCACGAATGACCCGGACTAGCGGGCGGGTATATACGCAGTATTTT.

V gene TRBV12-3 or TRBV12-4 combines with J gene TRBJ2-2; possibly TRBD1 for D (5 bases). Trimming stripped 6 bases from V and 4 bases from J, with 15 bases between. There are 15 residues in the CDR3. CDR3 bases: TGTGCCAGCAGCAAGCTGGGGCGAGTCACCGGGGAGCTGTTTTTT. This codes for CASSKLGRVTGELFF.

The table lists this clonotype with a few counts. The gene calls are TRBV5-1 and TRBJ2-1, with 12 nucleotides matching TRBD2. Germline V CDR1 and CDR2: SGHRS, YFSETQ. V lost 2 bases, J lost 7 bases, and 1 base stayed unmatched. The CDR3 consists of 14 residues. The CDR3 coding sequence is TGCGCCAGCAGCTTAGGACTAGCGGGAAATGAGCAGTTCTTC. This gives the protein CASSLGLAGNEQFF. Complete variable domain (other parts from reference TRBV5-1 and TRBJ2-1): KAGVTQTPRYLIKTRGQQVTLSCSPISGHRSVSWYQQTPGQGLQFLFEYFSETQRNKGNFPGRFSGRQFSNSRSEMNVSTLELGDSALYLCASSLGLAGNEQFFGPGTRLTVL.

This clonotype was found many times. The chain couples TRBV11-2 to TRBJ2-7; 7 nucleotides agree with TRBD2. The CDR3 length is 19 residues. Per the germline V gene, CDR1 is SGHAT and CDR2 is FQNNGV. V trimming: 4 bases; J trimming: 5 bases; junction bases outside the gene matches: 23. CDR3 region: CASSSSVIWREFGADEQYF. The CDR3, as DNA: TGTGCCAGCAGCTCCTCAGTCATTTGGCGGGAGTTCGGGGCGGACGAGCAGTACTTC.

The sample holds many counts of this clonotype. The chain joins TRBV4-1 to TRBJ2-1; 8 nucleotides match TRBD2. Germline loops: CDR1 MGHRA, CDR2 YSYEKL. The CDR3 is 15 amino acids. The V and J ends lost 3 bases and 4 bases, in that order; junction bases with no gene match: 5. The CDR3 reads CASSHPGLAYNEQFF. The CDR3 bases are TGCGCCAGCAGCCACCCCGGACTAGCTTACAATGAGCAGTTCTTC.

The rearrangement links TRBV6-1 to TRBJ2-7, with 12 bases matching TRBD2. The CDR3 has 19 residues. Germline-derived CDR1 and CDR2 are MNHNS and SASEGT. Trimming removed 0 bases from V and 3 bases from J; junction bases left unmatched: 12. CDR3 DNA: TGTGCCAGCAGTGAAGCCGCGGGACTAGCGGGCCTTACCGTCTACGAGCAGTACTTC. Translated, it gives CASSEAAGLAGLTVYEQYF.

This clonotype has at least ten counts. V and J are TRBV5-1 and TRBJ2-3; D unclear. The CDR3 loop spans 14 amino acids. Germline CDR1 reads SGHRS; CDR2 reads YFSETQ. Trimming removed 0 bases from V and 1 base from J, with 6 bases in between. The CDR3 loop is CASSLERRTDTQYF. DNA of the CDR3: TGCGCCAGCAGCTTGGAACGGCGCACAGATACGCAGTATTTT.

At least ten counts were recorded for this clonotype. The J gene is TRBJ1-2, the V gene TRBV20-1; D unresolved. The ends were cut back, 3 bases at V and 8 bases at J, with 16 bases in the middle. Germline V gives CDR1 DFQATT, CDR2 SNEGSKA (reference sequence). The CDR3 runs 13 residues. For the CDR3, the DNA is TGCAGTGCTAGCGGCACGGCCTCGGGGGGCTACACCTTC. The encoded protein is CSASGTASGGYTF.

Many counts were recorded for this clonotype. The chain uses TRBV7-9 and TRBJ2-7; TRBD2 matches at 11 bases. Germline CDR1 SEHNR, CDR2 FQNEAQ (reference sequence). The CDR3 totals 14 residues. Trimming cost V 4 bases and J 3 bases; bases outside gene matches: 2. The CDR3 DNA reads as TGTGCCAGCAGCTCGACTAGCGGGAACTACGAGCAGTACTTC. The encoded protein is CASSSTSGNYEQYF. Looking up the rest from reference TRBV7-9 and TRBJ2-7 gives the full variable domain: DTGVSQNPRHKITKRGQNVTFRCDPISEHNRLYWYRQTLGQGPEFLTYFQNEAQLEKSRLLSDRFSAERPKGSFSTLEIQRTEQGDSAMYLCASSSTSGNYEQYFGPGTRLTVT.

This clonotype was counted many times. CDR3: CSVARQHSTDTQYF. CDR3 sequence (DNA): TGCAGCGTTGCTCGCCAGCATAGCACAGATACGCAGTATTTT. This chain joins TRBV29-1 and TRBJ2-3; D gene uncertain. The CDR3 totals 14 residues. Germline CDR1 is SQVTM and CDR2 is ANQGSEA. V gave up 4 bases and J gave up 0 bases, with 11 bases separating them.

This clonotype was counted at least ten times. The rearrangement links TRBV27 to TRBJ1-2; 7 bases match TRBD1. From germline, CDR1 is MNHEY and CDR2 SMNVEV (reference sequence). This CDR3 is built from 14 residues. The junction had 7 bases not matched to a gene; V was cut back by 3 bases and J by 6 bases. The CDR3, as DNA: TGTGCCAGCAGTTTCGGGTCCAGGGGGAATGGCTACACCTTC. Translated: CASSFGSRGNGYTF.

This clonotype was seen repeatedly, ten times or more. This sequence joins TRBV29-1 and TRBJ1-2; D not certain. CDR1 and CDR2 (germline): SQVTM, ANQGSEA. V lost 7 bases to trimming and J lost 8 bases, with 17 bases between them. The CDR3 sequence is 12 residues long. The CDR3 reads CSAPGGLGGYTF. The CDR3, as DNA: TGCAGCGCTCCTGGAGGGCTCGGCGGCTACACCTTC. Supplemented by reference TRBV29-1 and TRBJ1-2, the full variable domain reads SAVISQKPSRDICQRGTSLTIQCQVDSQVTMMFWYRQQPGQSLTLIATANQGSEATYESGFVIDKFPISRPNLTFSTLTVSNMSPEDSSIYLCSAPGGLGGYTFGSGTRLTVV.

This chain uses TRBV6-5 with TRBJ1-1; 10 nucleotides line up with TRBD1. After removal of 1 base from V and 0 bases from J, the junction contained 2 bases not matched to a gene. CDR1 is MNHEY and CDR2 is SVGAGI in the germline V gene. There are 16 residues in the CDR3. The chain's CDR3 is CASSYLGQGMNTEAFF. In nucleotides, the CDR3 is TGTGCCAGCAGTTACTTGGGACAGGGGATGAACACTGAAGCTTTCTTT.

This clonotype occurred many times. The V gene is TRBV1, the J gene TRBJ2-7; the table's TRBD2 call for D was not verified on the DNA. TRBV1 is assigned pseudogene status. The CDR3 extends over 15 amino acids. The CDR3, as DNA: TGCACCAGCCCGGCCAAGCGGGAGGGCCGGTACGAGCAGTACTTC. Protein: CTSPAKREGRYEQYF.

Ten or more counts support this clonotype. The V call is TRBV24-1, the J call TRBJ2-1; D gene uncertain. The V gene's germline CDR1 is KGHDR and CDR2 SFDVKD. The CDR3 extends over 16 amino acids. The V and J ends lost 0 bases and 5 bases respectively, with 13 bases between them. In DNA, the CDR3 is TGTGCCACCAGTGATTTGCTACCAAATGAGGACAATGAGCAGTTCTTC. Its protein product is CATSDLLPNEDNEQFF.

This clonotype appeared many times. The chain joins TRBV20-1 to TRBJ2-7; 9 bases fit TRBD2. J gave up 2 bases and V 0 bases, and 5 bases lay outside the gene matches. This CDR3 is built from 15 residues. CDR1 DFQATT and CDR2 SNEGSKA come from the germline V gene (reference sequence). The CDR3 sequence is CSARDTLAGTYEQYF. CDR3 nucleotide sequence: TGCAGTGCTAGAGATACCCTAGCGGGGACCTACGAGCAGTACTTC.

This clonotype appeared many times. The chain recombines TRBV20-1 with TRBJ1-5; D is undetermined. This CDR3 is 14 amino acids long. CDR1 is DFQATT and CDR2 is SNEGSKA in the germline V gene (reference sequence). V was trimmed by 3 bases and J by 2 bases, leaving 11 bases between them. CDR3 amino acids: CSASRALGNQPQHF. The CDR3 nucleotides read TGCAGTGCTAGTAGGGCTTTGGGCAATCAGCCCCAGCATTTT.

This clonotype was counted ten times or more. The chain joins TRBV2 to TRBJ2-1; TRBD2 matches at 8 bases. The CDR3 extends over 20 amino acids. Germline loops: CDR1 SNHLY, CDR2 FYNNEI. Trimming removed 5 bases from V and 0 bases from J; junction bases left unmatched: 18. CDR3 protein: CASSIPADRLAPSSYNEQFF. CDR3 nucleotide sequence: TGTGCCAGCAGTATTCCGGCGGACCGACTAGCGCCCAGCTCCTACAATGAGCAGTTCTTC.